Below, 17 T cell receptor beta chains from the same sample are listed, as sequenced in a study of blood T cells in healthy people across ages. Sample-barcoded 5' priming and a J-beta primer mix drove a second PCR of roughly 6 to 12 cycles. TCRdb reprocessed the 5' RACE reads via MiXCR and lists one record per CDR3 protein. The sample has 1 million or so distinct CDR3 sequences, roughly 24% seen once; the top ten hold approximately 0.75%. This same sample was also part of a study on T cells of mothers and their children.

Sequencing was done on a sample of blood. Receptors were obtained from a girl aged 2-10 years in good health.

The genes are TRBV2 and TRBJ2-1; D is perhaps TRBD1 (5 bases). The V gene's germline CDR1 is SNHLY and CDR2 FYNNEI. The CDR3 contains 12 residues. Trimming removed 5 bases from V and 8 bases from J, with 10 bases in between. CDR3 in amino acids: CASSRGPDEQFF. The CDR3 coding sequence is TGTGCCAGCAGTAGGGGCCCGGATGAGCAGTTCTTC.

The V gene is TRBV7-3, the J gene TRBJ2-3; 12 bases line up with TRBD2. The CDR3 totals 15 residues. The V and J ends lost 5 bases and 6 bases, in that order; junction bases with no gene match: 6. Germline CDR1 and CDR2: SGHTA and FQGTGA. The CDR3 is CASSGTGTSGDTQYF. The CDR3 nucleotides are TGTGCCAGCAGCGGAACCGGGACTAGCGGGGATACGCAGTATTTT.

This clonotype was observed a handful of times. The V gene is TRBV20-1, the J gene TRBJ2-5, with D maybe TRBD1 (6 bases). Trimming took 2 bases from V and 5 from J, leaving 15 bases between them. The CDR3 runs to 14 residues. Germline CDR1 DFQATT, CDR2 SNEGSKA (reference sequence). CDR3 amino acids: CSARKLQGVETQYF. In DNA form, the CDR3 reads TGCAGTGCTAGAAAATTACAGGGCGTCGAGACCCAGTACTTC.

The gene calls are TRBV9 and TRBJ1-2; the D is unclear. Germline-derived CDR1 and CDR2 are SGDLS and YYNGEE. The V and J ends lost 0 bases and 2 bases respectively, with 8 bases between them. The CDR3 length is 14 residues. The CDR3 is CASSVGTGNYGYTF. In DNA, the CDR3 is TGTGCCAGCAGCGTAGGGACGGGGAACTATGGCTACACCTTC.

The sample holds one count of this clonotype. CDR3 sequence: CASSFYTGGASDTQYF. The CDR3 DNA reads as TGTGCCAGCAGCTTCTATACAGGGGGCGCGTCAGATACGCAGTATTTT. The V gene is TRBV7-2, the J gene TRBJ2-3; 9 positions agree with TRBD1. Germline CDR1 is SGHTA and CDR2 is FQGNSA. V lost 3 bases to trimming and J lost 4 bases; unmatched junction nucleotides: 8. CDR3 length equals 16 residues.

The rearrangement uses TRBV25-1 and TRBJ1-1, with unresolved D. The CDR3 totals 14 residues. V gave up 6 bases and J gave up 1 base, with 12 bases separating them. Germline V gene data show CDR1 as MGHDK and CDR2 as SYGVNS. The DNA for the CDR3 is TGTGCCAGCAGCGGAGACCCACGGAACACTGAAGCTTTCTTT. This sequence encodes CASSGDPRNTEAFF.

This clonotype was detected a few times. The V gene is TRBV4-1, the J gene TRBJ2-4; possible D gene TRBD2, 5 bases. V lost 1 base and J 0 bases, leaving 13 bases between the germline ends. Germline CDR1 is MGHRA and CDR2 is YSYEKL. This CDR3 contains 17 residues. For the CDR3, the DNA is TGCGCCAGCAGCCAAGGTTCAGGACTCCTAGCCAAAAACATTCAGTACTTC. Its translation: CASSQGSGLLAKNIQYF.

This chain joins TRBV6-6 and TRBJ2-1; 8 bases map to TRBD2. CDR3 length equals 11 residues. With V trimmed by 10 bases and J by 8 bases, 4 bases remained unmatched. CDR1 MNHNY and CDR2 SVGAGI come from the germline V gene (reference sequence). CDR3 loop: CAIREGDEQFF. CDR3 bases: TGTGCCATCCGGGAGGGGGATGAGCAGTTCTTC.

This clonotype was observed a handful of times. J is TRBJ2-7 and V is TRBV6-5; D is perhaps TRBD2 (6 bases). This CDR3 contains 15 residues. Trimming shortened V by 4 bases and J by 3 bases, and 16 bases separated the two germline ends. The germline V gene encodes CDR1 MNHEY and CDR2 SVGAGI. The DNA for the CDR3 is TGTGCCAGCAGTTTGGGACTGGGGGTTGTCTACGAGCAGTACTTC. Amino acid sequence: CASSLGLGVVYEQYF.

Comment on this clonotype: Just one base apart from a much larger clone, this may be a read error. The chain recombines TRBV5-1 with TRBJ2-1, with 10 bases lining up with TRBD2. The CDR3 loop spans 17 amino acids. The junction had 16 bases not matched to a gene; V was cut back by 4 bases and J by 9 bases. CDR1 and CDR2 from the germline V gene are SGHRS and YFSETQ. CDR3: CASSPDPAGGTFGEQFF. In nucleotides, the CDR3 is TGCGCCAGCAGCCCGGATCCAGCGGGAGGGACCTTCGGTGAGCAGTTCTTC.

This clonotype was seen more than once but under ten times. The CDR3 sequence: CASSSIQGLAVEQFF. Here the CDR3 DNA reads TGTGCCAGCAGTTCTATCCAAGGACTAGCGGTTGAGCAGTTCTTC. The chain links TRBV28 to TRBJ2-5, with 10 bases fitting TRBD2. The J call may be mistaken, given a closer DNA end match to TRBJ2-1. The CDR3 length is 15 residues. CDR1 is MDHEN, CDR2 SYDVKM, per germline.

This clonotype appeared a few times. Germline and junction disagree at one end, which may indicate a read error. The chain combines TRBV29-1 with TRBJ1-2, with a possible D match to TRBD1 (5 bases). The CDR3 spans 13 residues. Germline V gene sequence: CDR1 SQVTM, CDR2 ANQGSEA. The CDR3 is CSVWEGTNYSYTF. CDR3 coding DNA: TGCAGCGTTTGGGAGGGGACCAACTATAGCTACACCTTC.

In this sample, this clonotype turned up a few times. The V gene is TRBV5-1, the J gene TRBJ2-4, with D maybe TRBD2 (6 bases). The germline gives CDR1 SGHRS, CDR2 YFSETQ. This CDR3 spans 13 amino acids. Trimming pared 0 bases from V and 8 bases from J, leaving 9 bases between. The CDR3 nucleotides are TGCGCCAGCAGCTTGGAACCGGGGGACATTCAGTACTTC. The encoded protein is CASSLEPGDIQYF.

The chain is built from TRBV12-3 or TRBV12-4 and TRBJ2-5; 7 nucleotides match TRBD1. The J call may be wrong; the DNA end is better matched by TRBJ2-7. The CDR3 is 17 residues long. CDR3 sequence: CASSLNRGSATLYEQYF. Written as DNA, the CDR3 is TGTGCCAGCAGTTTAAACAGGGGCTCAGCGACGCTCTACGAGCAGTACTTC.

This clonotype was seen only a few times. The rearrangement joins TRBV4-1 to TRBJ2-1; D possibly uses TRBD1 or TRBD2 (6 bases each). The CDR3 spans 14 residues. The germline V gene encodes CDR1 MGHRA and CDR2 YSYEKL. V lost 0 bases and J 8 bases, leaving 11 bases between the germline ends. The CDR3 nucleotides read TGCGCCAGCAGCCAAGATCCGGGGGCGGATGAGCAGTTCTTC. Translated, it gives CASSQDPGADEQFF.

The chain employs TRBV5-6 and TRBJ2-5, with 10 bases aligning to TRBD1. The germline gives CDR1 SGHDT, CDR2 YYEEEE. The CDR3 consists of 15 residues. V dropped 2 bases and J dropped 5; count of bases not matched to a gene: 6. CDR3 sequence: CASSFATGGWETQYF. The CDR3 nucleotides are TGTGCCAGCAGCTTCGCGACAGGGGGCTGGGAGACCCAGTACTTC.

Concerning this clonotype itself: Without the conserved terminal phenylalanine or tryptophan, this CDR3 likely stems from a read error. Because the CDR3's place on the DNA is in doubt, the DNA is left out and the CDR3 is given as listed by TCRdb. The chain joins TRBV29-1 to TRBJ2-7; the table's D call of TRBD1 was not tested on the DNA. Germline V CDR1 and CDR2: SQVTM, ANQGSEA. The CDR3 contains 11 residues when both ends are counted. CDR3 amino acids: CSVEGWGGRAY.